These 27 T cell receptor beta chains share one sample of origin, sequenced in a study of regulatory T cells in long-lasting Graves disease (dated by TCRdb to the early 2020s). Library method: multiplex PCR. Sequencing instrument: Illumina HiSeq 4000. To build TCR beta libraries, CDR3 regions were amplified by Arm-PCR using iRepertoire HTBI primers. TCRdb itself trimmed the public reads at Q25 with fastp, ran MiXCR and retained productive beta chains. Each CDR3 protein appears once, grouped with its most common genes and DNA. The table for this sample lists some 440,000 distinct CDR3 sequences; more than 20% of them were counted only once. The ten largest clonotypes hold 7.8% of the sample. Per the publication, the time point label means: persistent/refractory GD, antithyroid drugs over 5 years with positive TRAb. RNA was extracted from PBMCs in TRIzol for both TCR sequencing and RNA sequencing. The specimen comprised peripheral blood mononuclear cells (PBMCs), sampled when the disease was refractory, from a patient treated with antithyroid drugs. The receptors derive from a female donor with Graves disease.

This clonotype was detected only once. The chain links TRBV5-6 to TRBJ2-3; 7 nucleotides line up with TRBD2. V shed 3 bases, J shed 4 bases, and the junction held 8 bases outside the gene matches. The CDR3 length is 15 residues. The germline V gene has CDR1 SGHDT and CDR2 YYEEEE. CDR3: CASSSVALAADTQYF. The CDR3 nucleotides are TGTGCCAGCAGCTCGGTCGCCCTAGCGGCAGATACGCAGTATTTT.

This clonotype was picked up many times. The chain couples TRBV28 to TRBJ1-6; TRBD1 agrees at 11 bases. CDR1 is MDHEN and CDR2 is SYDVKM in the germline V gene. The CDR3 extends over 17 amino acids. Unmatched junction bases numbered 14, after V lost 7 bases and J lost 9 bases. This chain's CDR3 is CASTTPHSGTGGSPLHF. The CDR3 DNA follows: TGTGCCAGCACTACCCCTCACTCCGGGACAGGGGGTTCACCCCTCCACTTT.

As to this clonotype: One base away lies a much larger clone, so this may be a sequencing read error. Since the CDR3 does not end with the conserved phenylalanine or tryptophan, this likely comes from a read error. This CDR3 reads CASSLRFTGGNTEAFL. In DNA, the CDR3 is TGTGCCAGCAGTTTGAGGTTCACCGGTGGAAACACTGAAGCTTTCCTT. V and J are TRBV6-5 and TRBJ1-1; D unclear. CDR1 MNHEY and CDR2 SVGAGI come from the germline V gene. The V gene lost 4 bases and the J gene lost 2 bases, with 17 bases spanning the gap. The CDR3 has 16 residues.

This clonotype has just a few counts. This chain joins TRBV19 and TRBJ1-1; maybe TRBD1 (5 bases). The germline V gene has CDR1 LNHDA and CDR2 SQIVND (reference sequence). Trimming removed 4 bases from V and 4 bases from J, with 13 bases in between. This CDR3 is built from 14 residues. CDR3 sequence reads: CASSTKAGITEAFF. In DNA form, the CDR3 reads TGTGCCAGTAGTACTAAAGCAGGGATCACTGAAGCTTTCTTT.

The chain has TRBV15 and TRBJ1-5; D may be TRBD1 (5 bases). V was pared by 3 bases and J by 10 bases, with 22 bases between. This CDR3 contains 16 residues. CDR1 LNHNV and CDR2 YYDKDF come from the germline V gene (reference sequence). The chain's CDR3 is CATSRDLGTSPSPQHF. CDR3 bases: TGTGCCACCAGCAGGGACCTGGGGACGTCGCCTTCCCCCCAGCATTTT.

The chain links TRBV27 to TRBJ2-6; no clear D. The CDR3 spans 15 residues. Germline CDR1 MNHEY, CDR2 SMNVEV (reference sequence). V lost 8 bases to trimming and J lost 1 base, with 12 bases between them. This CDR3 is CASVPYWSGANVLTF. Here the CDR3 DNA reads TGTGCCAGCGTCCCATACTGGTCTGGGGCCAACGTCCTGACTTTC.

This clonotype was observed a handful of times. The chain links TRBV7-9 to TRBJ2-7; D unclear. CDR3 size: 14 residues. Germline CDR1 is SEHNR and CDR2 is FQNEAQ (reference sequence). V was trimmed by 1 base and J by 4 bases, leaving 11 bases between them. CDR3 sequence (DNA): TGTGCCAGCAGCTTAGGTAACGGACCATACGAGCAGTACTTC. This translates into CASSLGNGPYEQYF.

Points on this clonotype: A much more abundant neighbour one base away suggests this may be a read error. The genes are TRBV28 and TRBJ2-5; weak D call: TRBD2 (5 bases). V shed 4 bases and J shed 5 bases, with 17 bases lying between them. The CDR3 covers 15 residues. CDR1 and CDR2 from the germline V gene are MDHEN and SYDVKM. As DNA, the CDR3 is TGTGCCAGCAGTTCCGAAGTGAGGGAACTTGAGACCCAGTACTTC. This encodes CASSSEVRELETQYF.

For the CDR3, the DNA is TGTGCCAGCAGTGTAGGGGTACCGAACACCGGGGAGCTGTTTTTT. This sequence encodes CASSVGVPNTGELFF. The chain uses TRBV2 and TRBJ2-2; tentatively, D is TRBD1 (5 bases). The V end was cut by 4 bases, the J end by 0 bases, with 9 bases between. Germline V gene lookup returns CDR1 SNHLY and CDR2 FYNNEI. CDR3 length: 15 residues.

The V call is TRBV7-8, the J call TRBJ2-1, with D maybe TRBD2 (6 bases). V was pared by 4 bases and J by 9 bases, with 22 bases between. Germline-derived CDR1 and CDR2 are SGHVS and FQNEAQ. The CDR3 sequence is 16 residues long. CDR3 loop: CASSSTLGGIYGEQFF. As DNA, the CDR3 is TGTGCCAGCAGCTCCACCCTGGGCGGGATCTACGGTGAGCAGTTCTTC. Filled out from reference TRBV7-8 and TRBJ2-1, the complete variable domain reads GAGVSQSPRYKVAKRGQDVALRCDPISGHVSLFWYQQALGQGPEFLTYFQNEAQLDKSGLPSDRFFAERPEGSVSTLKIQRTQQEDSAVYLCASSSTLGGIYGEQFFGPGTRLTVL.

The rearrangement uses TRBV11-3 and TRBJ1-1; D perhaps matches TRBD1 (5 bases). The length of the CDR3 is 13 residues. Trimming removed 5 bases from V and 4 bases from J, with 11 bases in between. CDR1 and CDR2 (germline): SGHNT, YENEEA. The CDR3 nucleotides are TGTGCCAGCAGCCAACGGGGGACCACTGAAGCTTTCTTT. The encoded protein is CASSQRGTTEAFF.

A word on this clonotype: The junction departs from germline at one end; a sequencing error may be responsible. The rearrangement uses TRBV19 and TRBJ1-1; D ambiguous. Germline V gene lookup returns CDR1 LNHDA and CDR2 SQIVND (reference sequence). The CDR3 loop spans 13 amino acids. The CDR3 protein is CASSARRGTEASF. As DNA, the CDR3 is TGTGCCAGTAGTGCCCGGCGAGGCACTGAAGCTTCCTTT.

This clonotype was counted between two and nine times. V usage is TRBV27 and J usage is TRBJ2-7; 7 nucleotides line up with TRBD1. The CDR3 is made up of 15 amino acids. In germline, CDR1 is MNHEY, CDR2 SMNVEV (reference sequence). The V gene end was trimmed by 5 bases and the J gene end by 6 bases; junction bases not matched to a gene: 13. The CDR3 coding sequence is TGTGCCAGCAGTCAAAGTACAGGGGCACGGTTCGAGCAGTACTTC. Its protein product is CASSQSTGARFEQYF.

This clonotype was observed at least ten times. The rearrangement joins TRBV28 to TRBJ2-6; 7 bases align to TRBD1. With 5 bases clipped from V and 16 bases from J, the junction kept 11 bases outside the gene matches. The germline CDR1 and CDR2 sequences are MDHEN and SYDVKM. CDR3 length: 13 amino acids. The CDR3: CASSEKTGTRLTF. CDR3 DNA sequence: TGTGCCAGCAGTGAAAAGACAGGGACCCGGCTGACTTTC.

The chain recombines TRBV19 with TRBJ2-7; TRBD1 matches 10 bases. The V gene end was trimmed by 6 bases and the J gene end by 4 bases; junction bases not matched to a gene: 6. CDR3 size: 14 residues. Germline CDR1 is LNHDA and CDR2 is SQIVND (reference sequence). The CDR3 protein is CASRKTGGHYEQYF. CDR3 coding DNA: TGTGCCAGTAGGAAGACAGGGGGCCATTACGAGCAGTACTTC.

This clonotype was counted many times. The genes are TRBV29-1 and TRBJ2-7; D possibly uses TRBD1 or TRBD2 (6 bases each). Trimming removed 3 bases from V and 5 bases from J, with 14 bases in between. The CDR3 has 13 residues. Germline V CDR1 and CDR2: SQVTM, ANQGSEA. The CDR3 DNA is TGCAGCGTTGAGGAGGGGGTCACAAACGAGCAGTACTTC. Amino acid sequence: CSVEEGVTNEQYF.

The V call is TRBV19, the J call TRBJ2-5; D is undetermined. CDR3 length: 14 amino acids. The V end lost 5 bases, the J end lost 5 bases, and 15 bases lay between the germline ends. CDR1 is LNHDA, CDR2 SQIVND, per germline (reference sequence). The CDR3 here is CASSFPQNRETQYF. The CDR3 DNA sequence: TGTGCCAGTAGTTTCCCCCAAAATCGGGAGACCCAGTACTTC.

To note about this clonotype: The junction and the germline gene differ at one end; a read error may be behind it. The chain is built from TRBV9 and TRBJ2-5; weak D call: TRBD1 (6 bases). Germline CDR1 reads SGDLS; CDR2 reads YYNGEE. The CDR3 runs 15 residues. This CDR3 reads CASSLTGGFQEAQYF. The CDR3 DNA follows: TGTGCCAGCAGCCTGACAGGAGGATTCCAAGAGGCCCAGTACTTC.

This clonotype turned up a few times. The V gene is TRBV6-1, the J gene TRBJ2-7; D perhaps matches TRBD2 (5 bases). Trimming shortened V by 10 bases and J by 2 bases, and 15 bases separated the two germline ends. CDR3 length: 13 amino acids. Germline CDR1 reads MNHNS; CDR2 reads SASEGT. The CDR3 sequence is CANYPRTPYEQYF. CDR3 nucleotides: TGTGCCAACTACCCCCGGACTCCCTACGAGCAGTACTTC.

This clonotype was counted many times. The V gene is TRBV27, the J gene TRBJ2-6, with TRBD1 identical over 9 bases. This CDR3 has 17 amino acids. Germline loops: CDR1 MNHEY, CDR2 SMNVEV (reference sequence). The J segment lost 4 bases and the V segment lost 10 bases, leaving 14 bases of the junction unmatched. The CDR3 loop reads CATSPGQGFPGANVLTF. In DNA, the CDR3 is TGTGCCACCAGCCCGGGACAGGGCTTCCCCGGGGCCAACGTCCTGACTTTC. Complete variable domain (other parts from reference TRBV27 and TRBJ2-6): EAQVTQNPRYLITVTGKKLTVTCSQNMNHEYMSWYRQDPGLGLRQIYYSMNVEVTDKGDVPEGYKVSRKEKRNFPLILESPSPNQTSLYFCATSPGQGFPGANVLTFGAGSRLTVL.

This clonotype was observed many times. V is TRBV28 and J is TRBJ2-7, with D possibly being TRBD2 (6 bases). The CDR3 has 12 residues. V lost 5 bases and J lost 3, with 8 bases in between. Germline CDR1 reads MDHEN; CDR2 reads SYDVKM. CDR3 DNA sequence: TGTGCCAGCAGTGGGGGGTTCTACGAGCAGTACTTC. Its protein product is CASSGGFYEQYF.

The V gene is TRBV20-1, the J gene TRBJ2-7, with 7 bases identical to TRBD2. The V gene's germline CDR1 is DFQATT and CDR2 SNEGSKA (reference sequence). The CDR3 contains 14 residues. V was clipped by 6 bases and J by 5 bases; unmatched bases: 13. CDR3 DNA sequence: TGCAGTGCAACCGGGCTTTTTGGGGGGGACGAGCAGTACTTC. Translation: CSATGLFGGDEQYF.

In its sample, this clonotype was seen a few times. CDR3 sequence: CASSATLLAGGGTGELFF. The CDR3 bases are TGTGCCAGCAGCGCAACGTTACTAGCGGGAGGAGGTACCGGGGAGCTGTTTTTT. This chain connects TRBV7-3 to TRBJ2-2; 12 nucleotides align to TRBD2. The CDR3 covers 18 residues. The V segment lost 5 bases and the J segment 5 bases; nucleotides outside the gene matches: 12. CDR1 SGHTA and CDR2 FQGTGA come from the germline V gene.

This clonotype appeared a few times. The V gene is TRBV5-1, the J gene TRBJ2-7, with 10 bases that match TRBD1. The trim removed 2 bases at V and 5 bases at J, leaving 4 bases unmatched. The CDR3 runs to 14 residues. Germline values: CDR1 SGHRS, CDR2 YFSETQ. CDR3 nucleotides: TGCGCCAGCAGCTTATGGGACAGGGGAGACGAGCAGTACTTC. Protein: CASSLWDRGDEQYF. The whole variable domain, filled in from reference TRBV5-1 and TRBJ2-7, reads KAGVTQTPRYLIKTRGQQVTLSCSPISGHRSVSWYQQTPGQGLQFLFEYFSETQRNKGNFPGRFSGRQFSNSRSEMNVSTLELGDSALYLCASSLWDRGDEQYFGPGTRLTVT.

For this clonotype: A read error is possible here, since a much larger clone lies one base away. The V gene is TRBV6-1, the J gene TRBJ1-1; D unresolved. The CDR3 consists of 13 residues. Germline V gene lookup returns CDR1 MNHNS and CDR2 SASEGT. CDR3 DNA sequence: TGTGCCAGCATCGACTTTAGGAACGCTGAAGCTTTCTTT. Its translation is CASIDFRNAEAFF.

This clonotype was picked up many times. The V and J genes are TRBV9 and TRBJ2-7; 7 bases agree with TRBD1. In germline, CDR1 is SGDLS, CDR2 YYNGEE. V was clipped by 0 bases and J by 4 bases; unmatched bases: 1. The CDR3 runs to 13 residues. CDR3 protein: CASSVEDRYEQYF. The CDR3 nucleotides are TGTGCCAGCAGCGTAGAGGACAGGTACGAGCAGTACTTC.

J is TRBJ1-5 and V is TRBV28; D is possibly TRBD1 (5 bases). The V gene's germline CDR1 is MDHEN and CDR2 SYDVKM. The CDR3 is 15 residues long. The V and J ends lost 7 bases and 8 bases respectively, with 21 bases between them. The CDR3 DNA is TGTGCCAGCACCCCGTGGGGCAGTCTCTTTGAGCCCCAGCATTTT. Its protein product is CASTPWGSLFEPQHF.